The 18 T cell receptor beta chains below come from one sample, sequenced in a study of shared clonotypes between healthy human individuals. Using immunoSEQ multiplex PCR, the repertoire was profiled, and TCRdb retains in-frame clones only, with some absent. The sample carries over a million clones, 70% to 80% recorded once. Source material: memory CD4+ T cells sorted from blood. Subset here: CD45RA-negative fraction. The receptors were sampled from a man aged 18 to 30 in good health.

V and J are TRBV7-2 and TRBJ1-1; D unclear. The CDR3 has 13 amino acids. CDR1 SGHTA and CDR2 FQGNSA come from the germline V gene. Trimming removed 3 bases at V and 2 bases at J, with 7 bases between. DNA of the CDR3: TGTGCCAGCAGCTTCGGTACCAACACTGAAGCTTTCTTT. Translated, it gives CASSFGTNTEAFF.

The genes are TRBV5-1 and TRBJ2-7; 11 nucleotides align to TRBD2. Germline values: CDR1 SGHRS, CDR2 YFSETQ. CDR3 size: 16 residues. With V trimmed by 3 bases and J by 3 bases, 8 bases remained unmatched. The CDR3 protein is CASSSALAGGNYEQYF. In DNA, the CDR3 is TGCGCCAGCAGCTCAGCTCTAGCGGGAGGAAACTACGAGCAGTACTTC.

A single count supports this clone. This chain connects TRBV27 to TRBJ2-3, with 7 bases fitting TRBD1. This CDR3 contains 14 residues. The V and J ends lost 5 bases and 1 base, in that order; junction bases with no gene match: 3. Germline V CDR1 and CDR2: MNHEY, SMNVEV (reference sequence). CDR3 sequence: CASSLDRGTDTQYF. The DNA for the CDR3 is TGTGCCAGCAGTCTTGACAGGGGCACAGATACGCAGTATTTT.

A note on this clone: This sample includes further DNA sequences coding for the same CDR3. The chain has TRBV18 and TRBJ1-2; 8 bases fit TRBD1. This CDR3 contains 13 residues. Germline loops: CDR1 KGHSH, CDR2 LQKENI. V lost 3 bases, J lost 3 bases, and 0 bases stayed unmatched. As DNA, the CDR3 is TGTGCCAGCTCACCGACAGGGGACTATGGCTACACCTTC. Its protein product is CASSPTGDYGYTF.

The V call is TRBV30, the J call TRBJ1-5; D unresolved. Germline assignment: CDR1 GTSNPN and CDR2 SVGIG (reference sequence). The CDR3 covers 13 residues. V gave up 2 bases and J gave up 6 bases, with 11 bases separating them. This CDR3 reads CAWSLGVGQPQHF. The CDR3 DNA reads TGTGCCTGGAGTCTGGGTGTCGGTCAGCCCCAGCATTTT.

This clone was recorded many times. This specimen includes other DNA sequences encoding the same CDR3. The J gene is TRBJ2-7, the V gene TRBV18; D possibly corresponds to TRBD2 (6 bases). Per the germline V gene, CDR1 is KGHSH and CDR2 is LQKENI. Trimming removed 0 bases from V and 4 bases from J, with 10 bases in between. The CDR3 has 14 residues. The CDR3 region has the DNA TGTGCCAGCTCACCACCTAGCGGCACTTACGAGCAGTACTTC. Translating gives CASSPPSGTYEQYF.

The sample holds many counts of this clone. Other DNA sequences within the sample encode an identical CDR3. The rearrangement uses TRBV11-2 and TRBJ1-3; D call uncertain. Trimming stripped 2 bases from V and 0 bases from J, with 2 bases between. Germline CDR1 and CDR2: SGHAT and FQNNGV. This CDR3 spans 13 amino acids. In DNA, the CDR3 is TGTGCCAGCAGCTTAAGCTCTGGAAACACCATATATTTT. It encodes CASSLSSGNTIYF.

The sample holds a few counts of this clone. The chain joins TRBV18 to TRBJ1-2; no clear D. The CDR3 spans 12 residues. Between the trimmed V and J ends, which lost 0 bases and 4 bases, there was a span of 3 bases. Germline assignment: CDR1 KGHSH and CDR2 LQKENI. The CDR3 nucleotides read TGTGCCAGCTCACCACCGACCTATGGCTACACCTTC. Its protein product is CASSPPTYGYTF.

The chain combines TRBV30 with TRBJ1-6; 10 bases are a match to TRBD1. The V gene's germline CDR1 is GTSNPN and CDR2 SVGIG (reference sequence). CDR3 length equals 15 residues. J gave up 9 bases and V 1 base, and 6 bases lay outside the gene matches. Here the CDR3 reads CAWSADRGRGSPLHF. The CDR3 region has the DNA TGTGCCTGGAGTGCTGACAGGGGGCGAGGTTCACCCCTCCACTTT.

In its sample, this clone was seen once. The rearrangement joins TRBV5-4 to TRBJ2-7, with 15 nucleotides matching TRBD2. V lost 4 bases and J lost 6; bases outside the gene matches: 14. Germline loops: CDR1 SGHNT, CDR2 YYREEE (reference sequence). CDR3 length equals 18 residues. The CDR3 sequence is CASSTPGLAGGLLGEQYF. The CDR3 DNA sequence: TGTGCCAGCAGCACCCCGGGACTAGCGGGAGGACTCTTGGGCGAGCAGTACTTC.

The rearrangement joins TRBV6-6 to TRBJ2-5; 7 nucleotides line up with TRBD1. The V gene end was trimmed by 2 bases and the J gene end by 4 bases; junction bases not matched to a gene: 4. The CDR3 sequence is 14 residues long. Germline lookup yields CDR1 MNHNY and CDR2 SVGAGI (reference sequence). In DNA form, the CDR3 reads TGTGCCAGCAGTTACATAAGGGGGCTAGAGACCCAGTACTTC. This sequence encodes CASSYIRGLETQYF.

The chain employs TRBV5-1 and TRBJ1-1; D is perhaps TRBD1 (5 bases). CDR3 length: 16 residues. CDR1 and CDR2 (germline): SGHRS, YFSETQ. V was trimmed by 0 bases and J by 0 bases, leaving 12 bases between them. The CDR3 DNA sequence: TGCGCCAGCAGCTTGGATTCGCCAGGGATGAACACTGAAGCTTTCTTT. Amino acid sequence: CASSLDSPGMNTEAFF.

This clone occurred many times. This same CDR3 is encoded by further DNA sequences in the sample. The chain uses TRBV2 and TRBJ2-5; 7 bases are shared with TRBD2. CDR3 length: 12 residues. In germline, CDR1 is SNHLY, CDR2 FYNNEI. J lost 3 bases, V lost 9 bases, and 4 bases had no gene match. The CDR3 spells CASRRGEETQYF. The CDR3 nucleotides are TGTGCCAGTCGACGGGGGGAAGAGACCCAGTACTTC.

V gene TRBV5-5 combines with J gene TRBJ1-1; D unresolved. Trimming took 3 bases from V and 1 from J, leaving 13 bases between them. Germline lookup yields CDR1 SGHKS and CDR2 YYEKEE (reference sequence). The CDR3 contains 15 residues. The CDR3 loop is CASSSLGGWNTEAFF. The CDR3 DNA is TGTGCCAGCAGCTCCCTGGGAGGCTGGAACACTGAAGCTTTCTTT.

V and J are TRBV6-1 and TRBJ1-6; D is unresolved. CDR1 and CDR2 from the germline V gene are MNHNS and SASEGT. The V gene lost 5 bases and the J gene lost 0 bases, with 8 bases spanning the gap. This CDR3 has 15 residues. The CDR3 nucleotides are TGTGCCAGCAGTAAAGGAGACTCCTATAATTCACCCCTCCACTTT. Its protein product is CASSKGDSYNSPLHF.

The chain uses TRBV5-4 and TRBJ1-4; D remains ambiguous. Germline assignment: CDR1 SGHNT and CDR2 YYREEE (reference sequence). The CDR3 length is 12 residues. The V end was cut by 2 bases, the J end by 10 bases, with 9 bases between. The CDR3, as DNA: TGTGCCAGCAGCTTTCAAGAGGGAAAACTGTTTTTT. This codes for CASSFQEGKLFF.

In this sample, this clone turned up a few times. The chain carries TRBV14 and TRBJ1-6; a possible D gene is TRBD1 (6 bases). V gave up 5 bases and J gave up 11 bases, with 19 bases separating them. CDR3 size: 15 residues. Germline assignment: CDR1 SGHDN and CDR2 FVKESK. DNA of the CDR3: TGTGCCAGCAGCTCCCGGGACAAGAATTCTCCACCCCTCCACTTT. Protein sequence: CASSSRDKNSPPLHF.

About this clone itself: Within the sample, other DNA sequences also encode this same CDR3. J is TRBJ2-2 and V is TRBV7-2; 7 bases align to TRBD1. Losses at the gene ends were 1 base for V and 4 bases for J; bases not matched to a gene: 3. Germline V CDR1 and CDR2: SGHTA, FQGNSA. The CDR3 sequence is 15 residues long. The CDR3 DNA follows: TGTGCCAGCAGCTTAGGAGGGGGCCCCACCGGGGAGCTGTTTTTT. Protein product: CASSLGGGPTGELFF.